This T cell receptor (beta chain) originates from a study of T cell repertoires in cytomegalovirus infection. Study details: Public TCR beta signatures provided an indication of both CMV infection and a matching HLA type. Regarding the study as a whole: Cumulated frequencies of public TCR beta families served to identify carriers of CMV plus the relevant HLA. Dominating the ex vivo response were TCR beta clonotypes that were CMV-specific and HLA-C-restricted.

This clonotype was counted at least ten times. Antigen: not known. TCRdb re-derived calls from the reads in MiXCR, one entry per CDR3 protein. Among hundreds of thousands of distinct CDR3 sequences, approximately 6.7% were seen once, and the ten largest hold about 6.5%. The sequence was collected from a human donor in good health (CMV status not recorded). Some clones in this sample may be carry-over from other donors' samples. The sample comprised PBMCs.

The CDR3 is CSAQREGSAYEQYF. The CDR3 nucleotides read TGCAGCGCTCAAAGAGAGGGATCCGCCTACGAGCAGTACTTC. The V gene is TRBV29-1, the J gene TRBJ2-7; a weak D match, TRBD2 (5 bases). The germline gives CDR1 SQVTM, CDR2 ANQGSEA. V was clipped by 7 bases and J by 2 bases, with 18 bases between them. The CDR3 totals 14 residues.